This T cell receptor (beta chain) was recovered during a study of blood T cell repertoires in COVID-19. For the study at large: Samples taken during acute and convalescent COVID-19 were collected in the United States, Italy and Spain. The cDNA or gDNA used as material had been derived from T cells, B-cell-depleted T cells, or PBMCs.

A Seattle source enrolled patients during active infection and followed them longitudinally. The CDR3 has 18 amino acids. Germline V gene data show CDR1 as SGHRS and CDR2 as YFSETQ. After removal of 4 bases from V and 5 bases from J, the junction contained 16 bases not matched to a gene. Per the original data handling: Researchers report that nucleated cell counts were estimated from reference gene primer amplification. TCRdb's copy holds only in-frame clones and misses some; the assay was immunoSEQ multiplex PCR. V and J calls and clone size are those listed in that table; D and trimming were worked out from the DNA. The sample carries around 150,000 clones, about 90% recorded once.

The chain uses TRBV5-1 and TRBJ2-2; 8 bases are shared with TRBD1. The clonotype comes from a man under 40 with COVID-19, enrolled during active disease. The sample taken for sequencing was peripheral blood. CDR3 nucleotides: TGCGCCAGCAGCCCTGGGGTTTGGACAGGGCCGAGGACCGGGGAGCTGTTTTTT. Protein sequence: CASSPGVWTGPRTGELFF.